This entry concerns a single T cell receptor (beta chain). This clone's antigen is unknown. Per-nucleotide qualities are absent, and no much larger clonotype sits a single base away. TCRbeta CDR3 regions were amplified from genomic DNA using the immunoSEQ Assay, a bias-controlled multiplex PCR. The authors' pipeline ran thus. Within the assay, amplification of reference gene primers was used to estimate how many nucleated cells each sample contained. To quantify the absolute abundance of each unique TCRbeta CDR3 rearrangement, sequence reads were collapsed and filtered. For each sample, productive Simpson clonality was calculated as the square root of Simpson's diversity index over productive rearrangements. In TCRdb, the immuneACCESS table is reduced to in-frame sequences with V and J assigned. These tables do not hold every clone; where another copy was compared, an unresolved V gene accounts for under half, and the others remain unexplained. The DNA gave D and trimming, while V, J and clone size come from that table. Here the sample has over 130,000 clones; around 90% occur a single time. The ten largest clones take up more than 9% of the sample.

The data stem from a study of blood T cell repertoires in COVID-19 (TCRdb year 2020). Background for the entire study: Collaborator samples came from the United States, Italy and Spain and covered acute and convalescent phases of COVID-19. The material from the prospective study consisted of cDNA or gDNA derived from T cells, B-cell-depleted T cells, or PBMCs. Subjects who had been exposed to COVID-19, were actively infected with it, or had recovered from it provided the deeply sampled blood TCRbeta repertoires that made up the dataset. The repertoires were made available in a free public database intended to serve as a resource for research on the immune response to SARS-CoV-2. The samples were drawn from the first 160 participants of the ongoing ImmuneRACE study and from 1,254 subjects provided by 6 global collaborators. The sample metadata nearly always contained a de-identified subject ID, COVID-19 status, age in years and sex. Where HLA class I and class II types were available, the types were taken from metadata supplied by the sample provider, not from assay-based typing.

Overall results and qualifications from the work: How much clinical and demographic metadata was included differed by source and by participant, and the metadata was provided uncurated.

Via the germline V gene, CDR1 is MNHEY and CDR2 SVGAGI. V has 6 bases trimmed and J has 2 bases trimmed; junction bases matching no gene number 4. The CDR3 sequence holds 14 residues, the cysteine and phenylalanine included. CDR3 DNA only is kept here, 42 bases in frame from base 1. Each collaborating institution followed its own protocols to collect whole blood in K2EDTA tubes. Collaborator samples were shipped for TCRbeta analysis as frozen whole blood, isolated PBMCs, or DNA extracted from either sample type. Input material: peripheral blood. The rearrangement combines TRBV6-5 with TRBJ1-2; 9 bases in the middle match TRBD1. The clonotype originates from a man aged 55 to 69 with active or convalescent COVID-19. The CDR3 region reads CASRRDRVNYGYTF. The DNA sequence is given as TGTGCCAGCAGACGGGACAGGGTGAACTATGGCTACACCTTC.